The 12 T cell receptor beta chains below all came from one sample that was sequenced in a study of long-term antiretroviral therapy in people with HIV. immunoSEQ v3.0 was run at survey level. TCRdb's table, derived via immunoSEQ multiplex PCR, lists solely in-frame clones and lacks some. The table records 20,000 to 25,000 clones, about 80% of them present only once. Sequences were derived from unsorted PBMCs, sampled 1.1 years before starting antiretroviral therapy. The receptor set was obtained from a woman in her forties with HIV.

CDR3 sequence reads: CASSLLLRVFNSPLHF. In DNA form, the CDR3 reads TGTGCCAGCAGCTTATTATTGCGGGTTTTTAATTCACCCCTCCACTTT. The chain recombines TRBV7-9 with TRBJ1-6; D is unclear. V was cut by 2 bases and J by 6 bases, with 14 bases left in between. The CDR3 runs to 16 residues. Germline V gives CDR1 SEHNR, CDR2 FQNEAQ (reference sequence).

The J gene is TRBJ1-3, the V gene TRBV11-2, with D hard to call. The CDR3 is 13 amino acids. In germline, CDR1 is SGHAT, CDR2 FQNNGV. The V gene lost 4 bases and the J gene lost 1 base, with 5 bases spanning the gap. The CDR3 DNA sequence: TGTGCCAGCAGCTCGGGTTCTGGAAACACCATATATTTT. Residues: CASSSGSGNTIYF.

V and J are TRBV29-1 and TRBJ1-3; 8 bases match TRBD1. Germline V CDR1 and CDR2: SQVTM, ANQGSEA. CDR3 length equals 13 residues. Trimming at V came to 6 bases and at J to 4 bases, leaving 5 bases not matched to a gene. For the CDR3, the DNA is TGCAGCGTCCGGACAGGGACAGGAAACACCATATATTTT. The encoded protein is CSVRTGTGNTIYF.

This chain connects TRBV9 to TRBJ1-1, with TRBD1 as a possible D gene (5 bases). V was pared by 0 bases and J by 1 base, with 10 bases between. Germline V gene lookup returns CDR1 SGDLS and CDR2 YYNGEE. The CDR3 sequence is 15 residues long. CDR3 in amino acids: CASSVAPGTNTEAFF. The CDR3 nucleotides read TGTGCCAGCAGCGTAGCTCCAGGGACGAACACTGAAGCTTTCTTT.

This rearrangement joins TRBV11-3 to TRBJ2-5; 8 nucleotides line up with TRBD2. The CDR3 sequence is 16 residues long. Germline trimming cut 5 bases from V and 5 bases from J; bases unmatched to any gene: 13. The germline CDR1 and CDR2 sequences are SGHNT and YENEEA. The CDR3 DNA reads TGTGCCAGCAGCCCCCTCGGGGGGGGGCCATTGGAGACCCAGTACTTC. Its protein is CASSPLGGGPLETQYF.

The CDR3, as DNA: TGCAGTGCCCAGAGGTCTGGGGTCGTCCACTTT. Protein product: CSAQRSGVVHF. The rearrangement uses TRBV20-1 and TRBJ1-6; D unresolved. The CDR3 runs 11 residues. Germline lookup yields CDR1 DFQATT and CDR2 SNEGSKA (reference sequence). Trimming cost V 6 bases and J 17 bases, with 17 bases left between them.

V gene TRBV5-5 combines with J gene TRBJ2-7; D may be TRBD2 (6 bases). Germline V CDR1 and CDR2: SGHKS, YYEKEE (reference sequence). The CDR3 has 16 amino acids. Trimming removed 4 bases at V and 2 bases at J, with 19 bases between. The CDR3 spells CASSPISGTGAYEQYF. The CDR3 nucleotides are TGTGCCAGCAGCCCGATATCCGGGACGGGGGCCTACGAGCAGTACTTC.

The rearrangement uses TRBV19 and TRBJ2-3, with D perhaps matching TRBD1 (7 bases). The CDR3 covers 14 residues. Germline loops: CDR1 LNHDA, CDR2 SQIVND (reference sequence). Trimming cost V 10 bases and J 4 bases, with 18 bases left between them. The chain's CDR3 is CATQQGWRADTQYF. CDR3 DNA: TGTGCCACCCAACAGGGGTGGAGGGCAGATACGCAGTATTTT.

This clone was counted a single time. DNA for the CDR3: TGTGCCAGCAGCCCGGGACAAGCCAATCAGCCCCAGCATTTT. It yields the protein CASSPGQANQPQHF. V usage is TRBV6-5 and J usage is TRBJ1-5; perhaps TRBD1 as D (6 bases). The CDR3 is made up of 14 amino acids. Germline CDR1 is MNHEY and CDR2 is SVGAGI. With 6 bases removed from V and 3 bases from J, the gap between germline ends came to 12 bases.

V and J are TRBV25-1 and TRBJ2-7; D uncertain. CDR1 is MGHDK and CDR2 is SYGVNS in the germline V gene. The CDR3 consists of 15 residues. Trimming cost V 2 bases and J 5 bases, with 16 bases left between them. The CDR3 loop reads CASSEDRISLNEQYF. Written as DNA, the CDR3 is TGTGCCAGCAGTGAAGATCGTATATCCTTAAACGAGCAGTACTTC.

This clone has just one count. The chain joins TRBV11-2 to TRBJ2-3; TRBD2 is a possible D gene (6 bases). The CDR3 sequence is 15 residues long. Germline CDR1 SGHAT, CDR2 FQNNGV. Deletions cut 6 bases from V and 5 bases from J, with 18 bases between. For the CDR3, the DNA is TGTGCCAGCAGGAGATTGGAACTAGCAAGAGATACGCAGTATTTT. Translating gives CASRRLELARDTQYF.

This chain connects TRBV7-9 to TRBJ1-2; 7 nucleotides align to TRBD1. Germline V gives CDR1 SEHNR, CDR2 FQNEAQ (reference sequence). J lost 5 bases, V lost 5 bases, and 5 bases had no gene match. The CDR3 runs 13 residues. This chain's CDR3 is CASSADREYGYTF. Here the CDR3 DNA reads TGTGCCAGCAGCGCTGACAGGGAGTATGGCTACACCTTC.